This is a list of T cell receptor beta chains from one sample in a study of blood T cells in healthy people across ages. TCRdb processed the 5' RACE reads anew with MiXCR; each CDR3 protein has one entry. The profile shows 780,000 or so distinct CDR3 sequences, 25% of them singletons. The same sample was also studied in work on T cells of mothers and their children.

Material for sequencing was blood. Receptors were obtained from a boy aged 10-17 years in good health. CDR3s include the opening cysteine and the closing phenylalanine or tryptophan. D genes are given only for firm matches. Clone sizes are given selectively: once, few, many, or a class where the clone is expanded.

CDR3: CASSQDWGSTYEQYF
DNA: TGCGCCAGCAGCCAAGATTGGGGGTCCACCTACGAGCAGTACTTC
size: few
J: TRBJ2-7
D: .
V: TRBV4-3

CDR3: CASSFQGTGELFF
DNA: TGTGCCAGCAGCTTCCAGGGCACCGGGGAGCTGTTTTTT
size: few
J: TRBJ2-2
D: .
V: TRBV7-3

CDR3: CSARDGLAWGNEQFF
DNA: TGCAGTGCTAGAGATGGACTAGCTTGGGGCAATGAGCAGTTCTTC
size: .
J: TRBJ2-1
D: TRBD2
V: TRBV20-1

CDR3: CASNKWAGETQYF
DNA: TGTGCCAGCAATAAGTGGGCGGGTGAGACCCAGTACTTC
size: few
J: TRBJ2-5
D: .
V: TRBV6-6

CDR3: CASSQEAMTGIGYTF
DNA: TGCGCCAGCAGCCAAGAAGCCATGACAGGGATCGGCTACACCTTC
size: few
J: TRBJ1-2
D: TRBD1
V: TRBV4-3

CDR3: CSVVSPSGYNEQFF
DNA: TGCAGCGTTGTCTCCCCTAGCGGCTACAATGAGCAGTTCTTC
size: few
J: TRBJ2-1
D: TRBD2
V: TRBV29-1

CDR3: CASSLSGTNSYEQYF
DNA: TGTGCCAGCAGCCTCTCGGGGACCAACTCCTACGAGCAGTACTTC
size: few
J: TRBJ2-7
D: .
V: TRBV9

CDR3: CASSSSAYEQYF
DNA: TGCGCCAGCAGCTCTTCAGCCTACGAGCAGTACTTC
size: many
J: TRBJ2-7
D: .
V: TRBV5-1

CDR3: CASSLWGAPYEQYF
DNA: TGTGCCAGCAGCCTATGGGGAGCACCCTACGAGCAGTACTTC
size: .
J: TRBJ2-7
D: .
V: TRBV13

CDR3: CASSLGPTGFPYNEQFF
DNA: TGTGCCAGCAGCTTAGGCCCTACAGGGTTCCCCTACAATGAGCAGTTCTTC
size: few
J: TRBJ2-1
D: .
V: TRBV7-9

CDR3: CASSQDFAGAHYGYTF
DNA: TGCGCCAGCAGCCAAGATTTTGCAGGGGCTCACTATGGCTACACCTTC
size: many
J: TRBJ1-2
D: .
V: TRBV4-1

CDR3: CASSLTLHLPQYF
DNA: TGTGCCAGCAGCTTAACATTGCATCTACCGCAGTATTTT
size: .
J: TRBJ2-3
D: .
V: TRBV7-9

CDR3: CASSQEGTQQETQYF
DNA: TGTGCCAGCAGCCAAGAGGGAACGCAGCAAGAGACCCAGTACTTC
size: few
J: TRBJ2-5
D: .
V: TRBV3-1

CDR3: CASSLVGNSYEQYF
DNA: TGTGCCAGCAGCTTAGTGGGCAACTCCTACGAGCAGTACTTC
size: .
J: TRBJ2-7
D: .
V: TRBV7-2

CDR3: CSVEDPGQSSYEQYF
DNA: TGCAGCGTTGAAGATCCGGGACAGAGCTCCTACGAGCAGTACTTC
size: .
J: TRBJ2-7
D: TRBD1
V: TRBV29-1

CDR3: CASSQPGNPTYNEQFF
DNA: TGTGCCAGCAGCCAGCCAGGGAACCCCACCTACAATGAGCAGTTCTTC
size: .
J: TRBJ2-1
D: .
V: TRBV4-2

CDR3: CASSQNPYGAVYNEQFF
DNA: TGCGCCAGCAGCCAAAATCCTTACGGAGCGGTGTACAATGAGCAGTTCTTC
size: .
J: TRBJ2-1
D: .
V: TRBV4-3

CDR3: CASTPDRANQPQHF
DNA: TGTGCCAGCACCCCCGACAGGGCAAATCAGCCCCAGCATTTT
size: .
J: TRBJ1-5
D: TRBD1
V: TRBV7-2

CDR3: CASSLESYSTTNYGYTF
DNA: TGTGCCAGCAGCTTAGAATCTTACAGCACCACTAACTATGGCTACACCTTC
size: .
J: TRBJ1-2
D: .
V: TRBV7-2

CDR3: CAISETRTVQPQHF
DNA: TGTGCCATCAGTGAGACACGTACTGTTCAGCCCCAGCATTTT
size: .
J: TRBJ1-5
D: .
V: TRBV10-3

CDR3: CASSQGTTDTQYF
DNA: TGCGCCAGCAGCCAAGGTACCACAGATACGCAGTATTTT
size: .
J: TRBJ2-3
D: .
V: TRBV4-3

CDR3: CASSPGLAGVSRYEQYF
DNA: TGTGCCAGCAGCCCCGGGCTAGCGGGAGTCTCGCGCTACGAGCAGTACTTC
size: .
J: TRBJ2-7
D: TRBD2
V: TRBV6-1

CDR3: CATSRERRTEAFF
DNA: TGTGCCACCAGCAGGGAGCGTAGAACTGAAGCTTTCTTT
size: .
J: TRBJ1-1
D: .
V: TRBV15

CDR3: CASSSAAGMAGYTF
DNA: TGTGCCAGCAGTTCCGCGGCAGGGATGGCCGGCTACACCTTC
size: few
J: TRBJ1-2
D: .
V: TRBV27

CDR3: CASRPGAYSYNEQFF
DNA: TGTGCCAGCCGCCCAGGGGCCTATTCCTACAATGAGCAGTTCTTC
size: many
J: TRBJ2-1
D: .
V: TRBV6-6

CDR3: CATGLAGTHTDTQYF
DNA: TGTGCCACCGGACTAGCGGGAACCCACACAGATACGCAGTATTTT
size: .
J: TRBJ2-3
D: TRBD2
V: TRBV6-2/TRBV6-3

CDR3: CSAREVRAQATQYF
DNA: TGCAGTGCTAGAGAGGTTCGAGCCCAAGCGACCCAGTACTTC
size: .
J: TRBJ2-5
D: .
V: TRBV20-1

CDR3: CATSDLGGTGGYNEQFF
DNA: TGTGCCACCAGTGATTTAGGCGGGACAGGGGGCTACAATGAGCAGTTCTTC
size: .
J: TRBJ2-1
D: TRBD1
V: TRBV24-1

CDR3: CSVEEGASTHGEQFF
DNA: TGCAGCGTTGAAGAAGGGGCCTCAACCCATGGAGAGCAGTTCTTC
size: few
J: TRBJ2-1
D: .
V: TRBV29-1

CDR3: CASSLDGGGSGGELFF
DNA: TGTGCCAGCAGCTTAGACGGTGGCGGGAGTGGCGGGGAGCTGTTTTTT
size: .
J: TRBJ2-2
D: TRBD2
V: TRBV7-9

CDR3: CASSEGASGHNEQFF
DNA: TGTGCCAGCAGTGAAGGCGCTAGCGGCCACAATGAGCAGTTCTTC
size: .
J: TRBJ2-1
D: TRBD2
V: TRBV6-1

CDR3: CASSQGVLAGDRETQYF
DNA: TGTGCCAGCAGCCAAGGGGTACTAGCGGGAGATCGGGAGACCCAGTACTTC
size: few
J: TRBJ2-5
D: TRBD2
V: TRBV3-1

CDR3: CAISDKGVSGANVLTF
DNA: TGTGCCATCAGTGATAAGGGGGTGAGTGGGGCCAACGTCCTGACTTTC
size: few
J: TRBJ2-6
D: .
V: TRBV10-3

CDR3: CAASGGQGRDTQYF
DNA: TGTGCCGCCTCGGGGGGACAGGGGAGAGATACGCAGTATTTT
size: .
J: TRBJ2-3
D: TRBD1
V: TRBV10-3

CDR3: CASSESGMSYEQYF
DNA: TGTGCCAGCAGCGAGAGCGGGATGTCCTACGAGCAGTACTTC
size: .
J: TRBJ2-7
D: TRBD2
V: TRBV9

CDR3: CASSLGSGGNSPLHF
DNA: TGTGCCAGCAGCTTAGGGTCCGGGGGTAATTCACCCCTCCACTTT
size: few
J: TRBJ1-6
D: .
V: TRBV11-2

CDR3: CASSPVGLTDTQYF
DNA: TGTGCCAGCTCCCCCGTGGGCCTCACAGATACGCAGTATTTT
size: few
J: TRBJ2-3
D: .
V: TRBV18

CDR3: CASTLNSEQYF
DNA: TGTGCCAGCACCTTAAACAGTGAGCAGTACTTC
size: .
J: TRBJ2-7
D: .
V: TRBV12-3/TRBV12-4

CDR3: CASKGRPSYNEQFF
DNA: TGTGCCAGCAAAGGGAGGCCCTCCTACAATGAGCAGTTCTTC
size: .
J: TRBJ2-1
D: .
V: TRBV28

CDR3: CASSPTMDRPNTEAFF
DNA: TGTGCCAGCTCACCTACCATGGACAGGCCGAACACTGAAGCTTTCTTT
size: .
J: TRBJ1-1
D: TRBD1
V: TRBV18

CDR3: CAGSSTGQHYGYTF
DNA: TGTGCCGGCAGTTCGACAGGACAACACTATGGCTACACCTTC
size: .
J: TRBJ1-2
D: .
V: TRBV12-3/TRBV12-4

CDR3: CSVEEGVNTEAFF
DNA: TGCAGCGTTGAAGAGGGGGTGAACACTGAAGCTTTCTTT
size: few
J: TRBJ1-1
D: .
V: TRBV29-1

CDR3: CASSPNRGRSYGYTF
DNA: TGTGCCAGCAGTCCGAACAGGGGGCGGTCCTATGGCTACACCTTC
size: few
J: TRBJ1-2
D: TRBD1
V: TRBV28

CDR3: CASSGPTVGVYNEQFF
DNA: TGTGCCAGCAGCGGACCGACAGTGGGGGTATACAATGAGCAGTTCTTC
size: few
J: TRBJ2-1
D: .
V: TRBV9

CDR3: CSVEDRPTYEQYF
DNA: TGCAGCGTTGAGGACAGACCCACCTACGAGCAGTACTTC
size: .
J: TRBJ2-7
D: .
V: TRBV29-1

CDR3: CASSLSTGSYGYTF
DNA: TGTGCCAGCAGCCTGTCGACAGGATCCTATGGCTACACCTTC
size: few
J: TRBJ1-2
D: .
V: TRBV7-9

CDR3: CASRPGGVGETQYF
DNA: TGCGCCAGCAGACCAGGGGGCGTGGGAGAGACCCAGTACTTC
size: few
J: TRBJ2-5
D: TRBD1
V: TRBV5-1